These 29 T cell receptor beta chains were sequenced from one sample in a study of blood T cell repertoires in COVID-19. Measured with immunoSEQ multiplex PCR; TCRdb has only the in-frame clones, and not every one. The repertoire holds under 95,000 clones, with approximately 91% as singletons. The sample comprised peripheral blood. These receptors all stem from a man in his fifties or sixties with COVID-19, enrolled during active disease.

This chain uses TRBV10-3 with TRBJ2-7, with D unresolved. Trimming took off 3 bases at V and 3 bases at J, with 12 bases between the two ends. The germline CDR1 and CDR2 sequences are ENHRY and SYGVKD. The CDR3 runs 14 residues. CDR3: CAISDSTSFYEQYV. The DNA for the CDR3 is TGTGCCATCAGTGACAGTACATCATTCTACGAGCAGTACGTC.

The chain has TRBV7-9 and TRBJ2-1; TRBD2 matches at 9 bases. The CDR3 has 15 amino acids. The V and J ends lost 1 base and 15 bases, in that order; junction bases with no gene match: 13. CDR1 and CDR2 (germline): SEHNR, FQNEAQ (reference sequence). In nucleotides, the CDR3 is TGTGCCAGCAGCTTAGAGAGGGGTTTTAGCGGGAGAATGTTCTTC. This codes for CASSLERGFSGRMFF.

This sequence joins TRBV7-8 and TRBJ2-5; D might be TRBD2 (7 bases). V lost 0 bases, J lost 5 bases, and 19 bases lay in between. This CDR3 comprises 17 residues. Per germline, CDR1 SGHVS and CDR2 FQNEAQ. The CDR3 loop reads CASSLAAGASLRETQYF. CDR3 nucleotide sequence: TGTGCCAGCAGCTTAGCGGCGGGGGCTAGCCTGAGGGAGACCCAGTACTTC.

This chain connects TRBV19 to TRBJ1-1; possible D gene TRBD1, 5 bases. Germline-derived CDR1 and CDR2 are LNHDA and SQIVND (reference sequence). CDR3 length: 15 residues. Trimming took 3 bases from V and 7 from J, leaving 18 bases between them. The CDR3 nucleotides read TGTGCCAGTAGTATGGGAACAGGAAGAAGTGGTGAAGCTTTCTTT. Amino acid sequence: CASSMGTGRSGEAFF. The whole variable domain, filled in from reference TRBV19 and TRBJ1-1, reads DGGITQSPKYLFRKEGQNVTLSCEQNLNHDAMYWYRQDPGQGLRLIYYSQIVNDFQKGDIAEGYSVSREKKESFPLTVTSAQKNPTAFYLCASSMGTGRSGEAFFGQGTRLTVV.

CDR3 loop: CASSEICTDTQYF. CDR3 nucleotides: TGTGCCAGCTCAGAGATATGCACAGATACGCAGTATTTT. The genes are TRBV18 and TRBJ2-3; no firm D call. Trimming took off 5 bases at V and 1 base at J, with 7 bases between the two ends. This CDR3 has 13 residues. Germline V gives CDR1 KGHSH, CDR2 LQKENI.

The chain joins TRBV5-1 to TRBJ2-5; 12 nucleotides line up with TRBD2. The CDR3 covers 17 residues. V lost 4 bases to trimming and J lost 5 bases; unmatched junction nucleotides: 12. Germline V lookup: CDR1 SGHRS, CDR2 YFSETQ. The CDR3 DNA reads TGCGCCAGCAGCCCTACCTTACTAGCGGGAGGAGGCGAGACCCAGTACTTC. This codes for CASSPTLLAGGGETQYF.

V usage is TRBV9 and J usage is TRBJ2-7; 7 bases are shared with TRBD2. Germline V gene lookup returns CDR1 SGDLS and CDR2 YYNGEE. The CDR3 runs 15 residues. V dropped 1 base and J dropped 3; count of bases not matched to a gene: 7. The CDR3 loop is CASSVTGTTHYEQYF. In DNA form, the CDR3 reads TGTGCCAGCAGCGTAACCGGGACTACCCACTACGAGCAGTACTTC.

The CDR3 here is CASSHRGTEAFF. The CDR3 coding sequence is TGTGCCAGTAGCCACAGGGGGACTGAAGCTTTCTTT. This rearrangement joins TRBV6-2 or TRBV6-3 to TRBJ1-1, with TRBD1 matching over 8 bases. Trimming took 9 bases from V and 5 from J; bases not matched to a gene: 5. CDR1 is MNHEY and CDR2 is SVGEGT in the germline V gene. The CDR3 length is 12 residues.

This clone was counted once. V usage is TRBV28 and J usage is TRBJ2-7, with a weak D call TRBD1 (6 bases). There are 14 residues in the CDR3. The ends were cut back, 6 bases at V and 3 bases at J, with 15 bases in the middle. Germline V gene lookup returns CDR1 MDHEN and CDR2 SYDVKM. The CDR3 loop reads CASRGGTHFYEQYF. The CDR3 coding sequence is TGTGCCAGCAGGGGTGGGACACATTTCTACGAGCAGTACTTC.

The chain has TRBV5-1 and TRBJ2-2; 9 bases are shared with TRBD1. The germline V gene has CDR1 SGHRS and CDR2 YFSETQ. The CDR3 is 16 residues long. J lost 4 bases, V lost 4 bases, and 8 bases had no gene match. CDR3 in amino acids: CASSIRQGGVTGELFF. DNA for the CDR3: TGCGCCAGCAGCATTAGACAGGGGGGCGTCACCGGGGAGCTGTTTTTT.

The chain couples TRBV15 to TRBJ1-4; possible D gene TRBD1, 5 bases. Trimming cost V 1 base and J 5 bases, with 11 bases left between them. The CDR3 sequence is 15 residues long. Germline V gene lookup returns CDR1 LNHNV and CDR2 YYDKDF (reference sequence). In DNA, the CDR3 is TGTGCCACCAGCAGAGTAGGGGCTAAGAATGAAAAACTGTTTTTT. Its protein product is CATSRVGAKNEKLFF. The whole variable domain, filled in from reference TRBV15 and TRBJ1-4, reads DAMVIQNPRYQVTQFGKPVTLSCSQTLNHNVMYWYQQKSSQAPKLLFHYYDKDFNNEADTPDNFQSRRPNTSFCFLDIRSPGLGDTAMYLCATSRVGAKNEKLFFGSGTQLSVL.

The genes are TRBV3-1 (or the pseudogene TRBV3-2) and TRBJ2-3; a weak D match, TRBD2 (7 bases). The CDR3 is made up of 16 amino acids. With 0 bases removed from V and 3 bases from J, the gap between germline ends came to 13 bases. Germline V lookup: CDR1 LGHDT, CDR2 YNNKEL (reference sequence). Here the CDR3 DNA reads TGTGCCAGCAGCCAAGATCAAGGGGGGGGTACAGATACGCAGTATTTT. Encoded protein: CASSQDQGGGTDTQYF.

The chain carries TRBV5-4 and TRBJ2-5; 8 bases line up with TRBD2. Unmatched junction bases numbered 10, after V lost 3 bases and J lost 3 bases. Germline V gives CDR1 SGHNT, CDR2 YYREEE (reference sequence). The CDR3 is made up of 16 amino acids. Written as DNA, the CDR3 is TGTGCCAGCAGCTCGTCAGTCACTAGCGGAGAAGAGACCCAGTACTTC. Its protein is CASSSSVTSGEETQYF. The entire variable domain, with the rest obtained from reference TRBV5-4 and TRBJ2-5, is as follows: ETGVTQSPTHLIKTRGQQVTLRCSSQSGHNTVSWYQQALGQGPQFIFQYYREEENGRGNFPPRFSGLQFPNYSSELNVNALELDDSALYLCASSSSVTSGEETQYFGPGTRLLVL.

DNA of the CDR3: TGTGCCTCCGTTCTAGCGGGCTCCTACGAGCAGTACTTC. Translation gives CASVLAGSYEQYF. This chain joins TRBV10-3 and TRBJ2-7; TRBD2 agrees at 8 bases. J lost 0 bases, V lost 11 bases, and 6 bases had no gene match. Germline CDR1 is ENHRY and CDR2 is SYGVKD. This CDR3 comprises 13 residues.

The rearrangement links TRBV6-6 to TRBJ2-2; 9 bases line up with TRBD2. The junction had 11 bases not matched to a gene; V was cut back by 5 bases and J by 7 bases. CDR3 length: 16 amino acids. The germline V gene has CDR1 MNHNY and CDR2 SVGAGI (reference sequence). DNA for the CDR3: TGTGCCAGCAGTCGACGTTTAGCGGGAGCCAACGGGGAGCTGTTTTTT. Its protein product is CASSRRLAGANGELFF.

The chain is built from TRBV7-3 and TRBJ2-3; D gene uncertain. Deletions cut 1 base from V and 4 bases from J, with 6 bases between. The CDR3 is 13 amino acids. Germline V gives CDR1 SGHTA, CDR2 FQGTGA. The CDR3 DNA sequence: TGTGCCAGCAGCTTAAGTAATGCAGATACGCAGTATTTT. Its protein product is CASSLSNADTQYF.

J is TRBJ1-5 and V is TRBV7-2, with D perhaps matching TRBD1 (5 bases). The CDR3 consists of 12 residues. Trimming took off 7 bases at V and 9 bases at J, with 13 bases between the two ends. Germline CDR1 is SGHTA and CDR2 is FQGNSA. The CDR3 sequence is CASTSGGWPQHF. Here the CDR3 DNA reads TGTGCCAGCACCTCGGGGGGGTGGCCCCAGCATTTT.

The chain recombines TRBV19 with TRBJ2-1; 11 nucleotides match TRBD2. Germline CDR1 reads LNHDA; CDR2 reads SQIVND (reference sequence). This CDR3 is built from 14 residues. V shed 11 bases and J 5 bases; nucleotides not matched to a gene: 8. The CDR3 loop reads CASTSGSPNNEQFF. The CDR3 nucleotides are TGTGCCTCAACTAGCGGGAGTCCCAACAATGAGCAGTTCTTC.

The chain has TRBV24-1 and TRBJ2-4; the match to TRBD2 covers 8 bases. The CDR3 contains 17 residues. Germline V gene sequence: CDR1 KGHDR, CDR2 SFDVKD. Trimming removed 1 base from V and 1 base from J; junction bases left unmatched: 5. CDR3 loop: CATSDFGTGGAKNIQYF. The CDR3 DNA sequence: TGTGCCACCAGTGATTTTGGTACGGGGGGGGCCAAAAACATTCAGTACTTC.

This chain uses TRBV19 with TRBJ2-1; possible D gene TRBD2, 5 bases. The CDR3 sequence is 14 residues long. CDR1 and CDR2 (germline): LNHDA, SQIVND (reference sequence). Deletions cut 4 bases from V and 6 bases from J, with 13 bases between. The CDR3 DNA reads as TGTGCCAGTAGTAAGAGAGGGTGGAGCAATGAGCAGTTCTTC. This sequence encodes CASSKRGWSNEQFF. The complete variable domain, with remaining parts taken from reference TRBV19 and TRBJ2-1, reads DGGITQSPKYLFRKEGQNVTLSCEQNLNHDAMYWYRQDPGQGLRLIYYSQIVNDFQKGDIAEGYSVSREKKESFPLTVTSAQKNPTAFYLCASSKRGWSNEQFFGPGTRLTVL.

The rearrangement joins TRBV11-2 to TRBJ2-7; the D gene is possibly TRBD1 (6 bases). The CDR3 loop spans 13 amino acids. V gave up 2 bases and J gave up 1 base, with 6 bases separating them. The V gene's germline CDR1 is SGHAT and CDR2 FQNNGV. The CDR3 DNA is TGTGCCAGCAGCTTACAGGGGTCCTACGAGCAGTACGTC. The encoded protein is CASSLQGSYEQYV.

V is TRBV5-4 and J is TRBJ2-3; 12 bases agree with TRBD2. CDR1 is SGHNT, CDR2 YYREEE, per germline (reference sequence). After removal of 5 bases from V and 6 bases from J, the junction contained 7 bases not matched to a gene. This CDR3 is built from 15 residues. CDR3 region: CASRTGTSGPDTQYF. For the CDR3, the DNA is TGTGCCAGCAGAACCGGGACTAGCGGGCCCGATACGCAGTATTTT.

V gene TRBV6-5 combines with J gene TRBJ1-2; TRBD1 is a possible D gene (6 bases). The CDR3 contains 12 residues. The V and J ends lost 5 bases and 7 bases respectively, with 11 bases between them. CDR1 is MNHEY, CDR2 SVGAGI, per germline. The CDR3 region is CASSKGDGGYTF. CDR3 in DNA: TGTGCCAGCAGTAAGGGGGATGGTGGCTACACCTTC.

This clone was seen once. The chain combines TRBV7-9 with TRBJ2-1, with D unclear. The germline V gene has CDR1 SEHNR and CDR2 FQNEAQ (reference sequence). The CDR3 loop spans 14 amino acids. The V end was cut by 0 bases, the J end by 3 bases, with 6 bases between. DNA for the CDR3: TGTGCCAGCAGCTTAGCGGGCTTCTACAATGAGCAGTTCTTC. Protein product: CASSLAGFYNEQFF. Complete variable domain (other parts from reference TRBV7-9 and TRBJ2-1): DTGVSQNPRHKITKRGQNVTFRCDPISEHNRLYWYRQTLGQGPEFLTYFQNEAQLEKSRLLSDRFSAERPKGSFSTLEIQRTEQGDSAMYLCASSLAGFYNEQFFGPGTRLTVL.

This chain joins TRBV12-3 or TRBV12-4 and TRBJ1-2; D is unclear. CDR3 length: 13 amino acids. V gave up 3 bases and J gave up 3 bases, with 8 bases separating them. The CDR3 coding sequence is TGTGCCAGCAGTTTCGGTGGAGACTATGGCTACACCTTC. Protein: CASSFGGDYGYTF.

The chain recombines TRBV5-4 with TRBJ2-1; D possibly corresponds to TRBD2 (6 bases). Trimming shortened V by 4 bases and J by 15 bases, and 20 bases separated the two germline ends. Looked up from germline, CDR1 is SGHNT and CDR2 is YYREEE (reference sequence). This CDR3 has 13 residues. Written as DNA, the CDR3 is TGTGCCAGCAGCCCGGGGGTAGCTGGAGCCGGGTTCTTC. Encoded protein: CASSPGVAGAGFF.

The V call is TRBV14, the J call TRBJ2-1; 7 bases agree with TRBD2. CDR3 size: 18 residues. Germline values: CDR1 SGHDN, CDR2 FVKESK. V lost 0 bases to trimming and J lost 7 bases; unmatched junction nucleotides: 15. CDR3 nucleotides: TGTGCCAGCAGCCAAGATCTTACGAGGGAGGGCCTAAGGAATGAGCAGTTCTTC. Its translation is CASSQDLTREGLRNEQFF. Full variable domain (rest looked up from reference TRBV14 and TRBJ2-1): EAGVTQFPSHSVIEKGQTVTLRCDPISGHDNLYWYRRVMGKEIKFLLHFVKESKQDESGMPNNRFLAERTGGTYSTLKVQPAELEDSGVYFCASSQDLTREGLRNEQFFGPGTRLTVL.

This chain links TRBV2 with TRBJ1-3; 9 bases are shared with TRBD1. CDR3 size: 15 residues. Per the germline V gene, CDR1 is SNHLY and CDR2 is FYNNEI. V was pared by 5 bases and J by 4 bases, with 6 bases of the junction left unmatched. The chain's CDR3 is CASSYPTGGGNTIYF. CDR3 bases: TGTGCCAGCAGTTACCCGACAGGGGGAGGAAACACCATATATTTT.

This rearrangement joins TRBV30 to TRBJ2-2; 8 bases agree with TRBD1. V was pared by 3 bases and J by 7 bases, with 4 bases of the junction left unmatched. The CDR3 is made up of 13 amino acids. Germline CDR1 and CDR2: GTSNPN and SVGIG (reference sequence). CDR3 DNA sequence: TGTGCCTGGAGCCGGACAGGGAACGGGGAGCTGTTTTTT. Its protein is CAWSRTGNGELFF.